This T cell receptor beta chain originates from a study of CD8 T cells in Susac syndrome. The authors reverse transcribed about 0.5 to 1 ug RNA with random hexamers. TCR beta CDR3 was amplified by immunoSEQ multiplex PCR. This amplification extended across 54 Vbeta and 13 Jbeta segments. A single record per CDR3 protein comes from TCRdb applying MiXCR to the immunoSEQ multiplex PCR reads. The sample has under 200,000 distinct CDR3 sequences, roughly 95% seen once; the top ten hold 0.1%. The CDR3 has 13 residues. Trimming took 1 base from V and 12 from J, leaving 12 bases between them. Germline V gene lookup returns CDR1 SGHTA and CDR2 FQGNSA.

The origin of this receptor is a human donor in good health. Sequencing was performed on CD4+ T cells from PBMCs. The rearrangement joins TRBV7-2 to TRBJ2-2; tentatively, D is TRBD1 (6 bases). For the CDR3, the DNA is TGTGCCAGCAGCTTAGAGCGGCAGGGGAAGCTGTTTTTT. Translating gives CASSLERQGKLFF.